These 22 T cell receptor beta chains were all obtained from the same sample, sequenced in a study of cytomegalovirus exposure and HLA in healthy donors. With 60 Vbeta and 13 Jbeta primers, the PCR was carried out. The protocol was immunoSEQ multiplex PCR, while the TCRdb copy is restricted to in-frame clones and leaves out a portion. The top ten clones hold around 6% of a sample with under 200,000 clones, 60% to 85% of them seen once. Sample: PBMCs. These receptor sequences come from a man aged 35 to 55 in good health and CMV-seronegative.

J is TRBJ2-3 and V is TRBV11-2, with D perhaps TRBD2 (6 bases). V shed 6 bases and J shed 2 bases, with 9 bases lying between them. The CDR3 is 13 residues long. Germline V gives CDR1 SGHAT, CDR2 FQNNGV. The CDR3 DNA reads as TGTGCCAGCAGAGGGACTCTCACAGATACGCAGTATTTT. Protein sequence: CASRGTLTDTQYF. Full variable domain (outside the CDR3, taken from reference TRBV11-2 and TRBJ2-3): EAGVAQSPRYKIIEKRQSVAFWCNPISGHATLYWYQQILGQGPKLLIQFQNNGVVDDSQLPKDRFSAERLKGVDSTLKIQPAKLEDSAVYLCASRGTLTDTQYFGPGTRLTVL.

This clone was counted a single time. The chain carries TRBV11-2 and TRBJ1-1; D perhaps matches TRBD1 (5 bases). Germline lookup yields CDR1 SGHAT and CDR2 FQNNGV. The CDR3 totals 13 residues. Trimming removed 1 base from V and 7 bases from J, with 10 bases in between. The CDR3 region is CASSLGRGFEAFF. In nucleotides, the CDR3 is TGTGCCAGCAGCTTAGGGCGGGGCTTTGAAGCTTTCTTT. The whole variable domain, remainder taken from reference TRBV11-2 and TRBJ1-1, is EAGVAQSPRYKIIEKRQSVAFWCNPISGHATLYWYQQILGQGPKLLIQFQNNGVVDDSQLPKDRFSAERLKGVDSTLKIQPAKLEDSAVYLCASSLGRGFEAFFGQGTRLTVV.

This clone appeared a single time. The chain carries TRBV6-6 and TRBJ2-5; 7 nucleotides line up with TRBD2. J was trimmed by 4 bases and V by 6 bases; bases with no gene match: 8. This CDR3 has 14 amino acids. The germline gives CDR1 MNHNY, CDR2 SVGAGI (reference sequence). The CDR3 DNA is TGTGCCAGCAGCTCAGGACTAGTCACAGAGACCCAGTACTTC. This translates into CASSSGLVTETQYF.

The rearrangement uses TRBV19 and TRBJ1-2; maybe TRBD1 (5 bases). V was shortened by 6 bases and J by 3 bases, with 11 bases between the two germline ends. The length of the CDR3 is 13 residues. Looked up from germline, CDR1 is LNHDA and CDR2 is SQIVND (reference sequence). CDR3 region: CASRIGGDYGYTF. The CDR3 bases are TGTGCCAGTAGGATCGGGGGAGACTATGGCTACACCTTC.

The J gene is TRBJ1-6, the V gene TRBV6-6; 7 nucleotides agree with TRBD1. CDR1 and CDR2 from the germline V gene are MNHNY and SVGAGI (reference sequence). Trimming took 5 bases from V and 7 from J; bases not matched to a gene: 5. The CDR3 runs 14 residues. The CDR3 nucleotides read TGTGCCAGCAGTCGGGACAGAATAAATTCACCCCTCCACTTT. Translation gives CASSRDRINSPLHF.

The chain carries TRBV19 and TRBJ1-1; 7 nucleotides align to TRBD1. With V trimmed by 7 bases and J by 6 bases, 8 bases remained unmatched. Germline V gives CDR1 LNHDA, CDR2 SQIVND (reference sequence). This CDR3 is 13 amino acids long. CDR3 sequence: CASNDRVIAEAFF. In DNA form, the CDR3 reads TGTGCCAGTAACGACAGGGTAATAGCTGAAGCTTTCTTT. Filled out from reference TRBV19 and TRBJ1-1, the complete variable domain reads DGGITQSPKYLFRKEGQNVTLSCEQNLNHDAMYWYRQDPGQGLRLIYYSQIVNDFQKGDIAEGYSVSREKKESFPLTVTSAQKNPTAFYLCASNDRVIAEAFFGQGTRLTVV.

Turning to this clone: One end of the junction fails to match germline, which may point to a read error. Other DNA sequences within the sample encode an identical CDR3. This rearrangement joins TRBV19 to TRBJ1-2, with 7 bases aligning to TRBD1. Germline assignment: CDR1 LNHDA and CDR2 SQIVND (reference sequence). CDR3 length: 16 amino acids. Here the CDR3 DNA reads TGCGCCAGTAGTATATCCTCCTCCGGGACAGCTTATGGCTACACCTTC. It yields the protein CASSISSSGTAYGYTF.

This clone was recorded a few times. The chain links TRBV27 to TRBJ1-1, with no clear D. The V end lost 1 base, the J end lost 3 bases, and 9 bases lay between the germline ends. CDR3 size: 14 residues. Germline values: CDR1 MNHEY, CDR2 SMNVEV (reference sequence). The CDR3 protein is CASSLFGRDTEAFF. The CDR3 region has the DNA TGTGCCAGCAGTTTATTCGGGCGGGACACTGAAGCTTTCTTT.

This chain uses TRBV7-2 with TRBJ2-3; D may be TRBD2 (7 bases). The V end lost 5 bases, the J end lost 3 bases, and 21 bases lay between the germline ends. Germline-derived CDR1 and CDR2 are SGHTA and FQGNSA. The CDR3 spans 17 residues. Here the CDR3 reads CASSQLLRGAITDTQYF. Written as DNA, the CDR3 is TGTGCCAGCAGCCAACTTCTCCGGGGGGCTATTACAGATACGCAGTATTTT.

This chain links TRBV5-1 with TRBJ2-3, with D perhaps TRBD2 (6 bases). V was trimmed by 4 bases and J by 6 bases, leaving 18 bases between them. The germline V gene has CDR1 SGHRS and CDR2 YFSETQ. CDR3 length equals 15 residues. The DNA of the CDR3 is TGCGCCAGCAGCCCCCTGGGGAGGAGGCTGGATACGCAGTATTTT. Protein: CASSPLGRRLDTQYF. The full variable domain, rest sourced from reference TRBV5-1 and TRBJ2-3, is KAGVTQTPRYLIKTRGQQVTLSCSPISGHRSVSWYQQTPGQGLQFLFEYFSETQRNKGNFPGRFSGRQFSNSRSEMNVSTLELGDSALYLCASSPLGRRLDTQYFGPGTRLTVL.

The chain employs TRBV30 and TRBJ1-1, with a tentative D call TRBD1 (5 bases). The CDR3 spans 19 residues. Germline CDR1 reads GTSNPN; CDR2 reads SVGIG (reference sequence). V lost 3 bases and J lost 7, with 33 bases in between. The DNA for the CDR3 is TGTGCCTGGAGGGGGCGGCGGACGCCCTTGGGTGACGGGGGTAGTGAAGCTTTCTTT. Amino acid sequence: CAWRGRRTPLGDGGSEAFF.

This CDR3 is CASSSGTGGRGNTGELFF. CDR3 bases: TGTGCCAGCAGCTCCGGGACAGGGGGCCGAGGGAACACCGGGGAGCTGTTTTTT. This sequence joins TRBV11-3 and TRBJ2-2, with 12 bases that match TRBD1. The CDR3 length is 18 residues. CDR1 and CDR2 (germline): SGHNT, YENEEA. The V gene end was trimmed by 4 bases and the J gene end by 1 base; junction bases not matched to a gene: 7.

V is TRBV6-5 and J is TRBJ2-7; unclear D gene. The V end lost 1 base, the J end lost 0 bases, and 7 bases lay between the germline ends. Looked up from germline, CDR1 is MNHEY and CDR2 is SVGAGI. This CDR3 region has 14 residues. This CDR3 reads CASSYLSGSYEQYF. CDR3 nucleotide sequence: TGTGCCAGCAGTTACTTATCAGGCTCCTACGAGCAGTACTTC.

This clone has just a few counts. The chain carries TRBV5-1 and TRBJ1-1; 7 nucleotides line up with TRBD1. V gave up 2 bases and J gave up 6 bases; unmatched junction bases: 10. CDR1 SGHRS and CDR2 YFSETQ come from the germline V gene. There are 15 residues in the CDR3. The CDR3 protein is CASSLAQGLGAEAFF. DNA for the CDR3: TGCGCCAGCAGCTTAGCACAGGGGCTCGGGGCTGAAGCTTTCTTT.

The CDR3 loop reads CASRALGGGSLSGYTF. In DNA, the CDR3 is TGTGCCAGCAGGGCCCTAGGCGGGGGGTCCCTCAGTGGCTACACCTTC. J is TRBJ1-2 and V is TRBV27, with TRBD1 as a possible D gene (5 bases). The V gene's germline CDR1 is MNHEY and CDR2 SMNVEV (reference sequence). This CDR3 contains 16 residues. V was shortened by 6 bases and J by 7 bases, with 24 bases between the two germline ends.

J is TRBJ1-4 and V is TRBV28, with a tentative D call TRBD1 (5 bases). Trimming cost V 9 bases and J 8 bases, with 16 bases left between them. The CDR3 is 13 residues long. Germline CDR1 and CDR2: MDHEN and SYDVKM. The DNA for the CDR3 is TGTGCCAGTTCTCGGGGGGATAGCGAAAAACTGTTTTTT. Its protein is CASSRGDSEKLFF.

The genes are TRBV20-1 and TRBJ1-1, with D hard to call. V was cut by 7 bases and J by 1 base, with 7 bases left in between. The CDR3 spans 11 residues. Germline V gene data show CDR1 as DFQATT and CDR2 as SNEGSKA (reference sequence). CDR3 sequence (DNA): TGCAGTGATCGGGGGAACACTGAAGCTTTCTTT. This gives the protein CSDRGNTEAFF.

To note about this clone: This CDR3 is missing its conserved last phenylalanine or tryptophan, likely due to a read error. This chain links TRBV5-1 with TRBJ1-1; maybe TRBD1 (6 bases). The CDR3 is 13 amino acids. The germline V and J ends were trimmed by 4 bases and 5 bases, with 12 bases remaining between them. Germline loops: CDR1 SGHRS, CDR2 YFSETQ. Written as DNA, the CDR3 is TGCGCCAGCAGCCAAGGACAGTGGACTGAAGCTTTCCTT. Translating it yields CASSQGQWTEAFL.

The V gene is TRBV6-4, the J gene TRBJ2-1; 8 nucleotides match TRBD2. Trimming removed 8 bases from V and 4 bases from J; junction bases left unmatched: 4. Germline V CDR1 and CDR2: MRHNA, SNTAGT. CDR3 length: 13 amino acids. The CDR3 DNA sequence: TGTGCCAGCGCTCCTAGCGGGTACAATGAGCAGTTCTTC. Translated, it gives CASAPSGYNEQFF.

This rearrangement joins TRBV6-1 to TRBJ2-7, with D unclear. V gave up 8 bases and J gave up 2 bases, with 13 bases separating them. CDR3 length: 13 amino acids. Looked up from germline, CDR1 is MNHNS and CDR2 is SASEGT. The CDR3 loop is CASRAANTYEQYF. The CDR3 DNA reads TGTGCCAGCCGCGCGGCAAACACCTACGAGCAGTACTTC.

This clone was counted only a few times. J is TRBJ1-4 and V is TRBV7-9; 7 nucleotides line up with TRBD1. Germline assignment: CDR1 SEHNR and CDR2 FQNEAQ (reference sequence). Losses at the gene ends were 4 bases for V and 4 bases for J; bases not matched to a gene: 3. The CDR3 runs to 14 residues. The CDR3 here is CASSSTGFNEKLFF. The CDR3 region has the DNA TGTGCCAGCAGCTCGACAGGGTTTAATGAAAAACTGTTTTTT.

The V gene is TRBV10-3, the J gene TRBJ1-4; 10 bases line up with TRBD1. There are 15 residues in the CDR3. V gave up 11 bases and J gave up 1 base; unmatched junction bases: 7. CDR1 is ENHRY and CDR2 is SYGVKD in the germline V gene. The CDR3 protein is CASRQGAGTNEKLFF. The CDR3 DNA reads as TGTGCCTCTCGACAGGGGGCAGGAACTAATGAAAAACTGTTTTTT.